This is a list of T cell receptor beta chains from one sample in a study of blood T cells in healthy people across ages. TCRdb independently ran MiXCR on the 5' RACE reads; one entry per CDR3 protein. The repertoire consists of fewer than 950,000 distinct CDR3 sequences, with 36% occurring once and the leading ten covering over 10%. The sequenced sample was blood. These receptors originate from a man aged 18-30 years in good health. The CDR3 runs from the conserved cysteine through the conserved F or W. The D gene is left open where the match is weak. Rows may omit the clone size; those that give it use once, few, many or a size class.

CDR3 length | clone size | J gene | D gene | V gene | CDR3 protein | CDR3 DNA
16 | . | TRBJ2-3 | TRBD2 | TRBV7-2 | CASSLGNSGGTDTQYF | TGTGCCAGCAGCTTAGGTAATAGCGGGGGCACAGATACGCAGTATTTT
14 | few | TRBJ2-3 | . | TRBV5-1 | CASSAGDNTDTQYF | TGCGCCAGCAGCGCAGGGGACAACACAGATACGCAGTATTTT
16 | . | TRBJ2-5 | TRBD2 | TRBV20-1 | CSAQTSGGLFQETQYF | TGCAGTGCACAGACTAGCGGGGGACTATTCCAAGAGACCCAGTACTTC
16 | . | TRBJ1-2 | . | TRBV20-1 | CSARDTLKTPNYGYTF | TGCAGTGCTAGAGATACCCTGAAGACTCCTAACTATGGCTACACCTTC
15 | . | TRBJ2-7 | TRBD1 | TRBV5-1 | CASSLVGDRYNEQYF | TGCGCCAGCAGCTTGGTAGGGGACAGATACAATGAGCAGTACTTC
13 | . | TRBJ1-1 | . | TRBV12-3/TRBV12-4 | CASSPSGATEAFF | TGTGCCAGCAGTCCCTCAGGGGCCACTGAAGCTTTCTTT
15 | few | TRBJ1-1 | . | TRBV19 | CASTKRRAMNTEAFF | TGTGCCAGTACCAAGAGGAGGGCAATGAACACTGAAGCTTTCTTT
14 | . | TRBJ2-3 | . | TRBV20-1 | CAKRLAAPTDTQYF | TGCGCTAAGCGGCTTGCAGCCCCCACAGATACGCAGTATTTT
16 | many | TRBJ2-1 | . | TRBV12-3/TRBV12-4 | CASSLVRAGPYNEQFF | TGTGCCAGCAGTTTAGTTCGTGCGGGGCCCTACAATGAGCAGTTCTTC
14 | . | TRBJ1-6 | . | TRBV20-1 | CSARDQGRWSPLHF | TGCAGTGCTAGAGATCAGGGACGCTGGTCACCCCTCCACTTT
13 | many | TRBJ1-4 | TRBD1 | TRBV7-2 | CASSRTGREKLFF | TGTGCCAGCAGCAGGACAGGGAGGGAAAAACTGTTTTTT
16 | . | TRBJ2-2 | . | TRBV27 | CASSLSPGLNTGELFF | TGTGCCAGCAGTTTATCGCCAGGCTTGAACACCGGGGAGCTGTTTTTT
14 | few | TRBJ1-2 | . | TRBV2 | CASSELAGSVGYTF | TGTGCCAGCAGTGAACTCGCAGGGTCTGTTGGCTACACCTTC
13 | few | TRBJ1-1 | . | TRBV7-6 | CASGEGRNTEAFF | TGTGCCAGCGGGGAGGGGAGGAACACTGAAGCTTTCTTT
16 | few | TRBJ1-2 | . | TRBV28 | CASSLRWWQPSKGYTF | TGTGCCAGCAGTTTAAGGTGGTGGCAACCCAGTAAGGGCTACACCTTC
15 | . | TRBJ1-2 | . | TRBV20-1 | CSAYSETEANYGYTF | TGCAGTGCTTACTCGGAGACAGAAGCTAACTATGGCTACACCTTC
15 | few | TRBJ2-7 | . | TRBV3-1 | CASSQDWGGPYEQYF | TGTGCCAGCAGCCAAGACTGGGGGGGCCCCTACGAGCAGTACTTC
15 | . | TRBJ1-5 | . | TRBV3-1 | CASSRGGDRNQPQHF | TGTGCCAGCAGCCGCGGGGGGGACCGCAATCAGCCCCAGCATTTT
13 | . | TRBJ1-6 | . | TRBV12-3/TRBV12-4 | CASSSEDRSPPHF | TGTGCCAGCAGTTCCGAGGATCGGTCACCCCCCCACTTT
16 | many | TRBJ1-2 | TRBD1 | TRBV4-1 | CASSQDLLRTGDGYTF | TGCGCCAGCAGCCAAGATCTACTTCGGACAGGGGATGGCTACACCTTC
14 | . | TRBJ1-4 | . | TRBV12-3/TRBV12-4 | CASTTTGPNEKLFF | TGTGCCAGCACTACGACAGGCCCTAATGAAAAACTGTTTTTT
13 | . | TRBJ1-6 | TRBD1 | TRBV2 | CAESNRGEAPLHF | TGTGCCGAATCGAACAGGGGGGAGGCACCCCTCCACTTT
14 | . | TRBJ1-1 | . | TRBV15 | CATSTGSINTEAFF | TGTGCCACCAGCACCGGGTCCATAAACACTGAAGCTTTCTTT
14 | . | TRBJ1-5 | . | TRBV12-3/TRBV12-4 | CASSFRDLYQPQHF | TGTGCCAGCAGTTTCCGGGACCTATATCAGCCCCAGCATTTT
18 | . | TRBJ2-6 | . | TRBV7-2 | CASSFSSLGPSGANVLTF | TGTGCCAGCAGCTTTTCCAGCCTCGGGCCCTCTGGGGCCAACGTCCTGACTTTC
17 | . | TRBJ2-3 | TRBD2 | TRBV4-2 | CASSQEGLATATDTQYF | TGTGCCAGCAGCCAAGAGGGACTAGCGACTGCCACAGATACGCAGTATTTT
15 | . | TRBJ2-2 | . | TRBV7-8 | CASSLVGGRIGELFF | TGTGCCAGCAGCTTAGTGGGGGGGCGGATCGGGGAGCTGTTTTTT
13 | . | TRBJ2-1 | . | TRBV5-1 | CASSLDLDNEQFF | TGCGCCAGCAGTCTGGACTTAGACAATGAGCAGTTCTTC
16 | . | TRBJ1-6 | . | TRBV4-3 | CASSQEGMGDNSPLHF | TGCGCCAGCAGCCAAGAGGGAATGGGGGATAATTCACCCCTCCACTTT
15 | few | TRBJ1-5 | TRBD1 | TRBV12-3/TRBV12-4 | CASSEQGPRNQPQHF | TGTGCCAGCAGCGAACAGGGGCCGAGGAATCAGCCCCAGCATTTT
16 | many | TRBJ2-7 | . | TRBV12-3/TRBV12-4 | CASSPSYPGNLYEQYF | TGTGCCAGCAGTCCTAGTTATCCAGGGAACCTTTACGAGCAGTACTTC
13 | many | TRBJ2-5 | . | TRBV12-3/TRBV12-4 | CASSLFSEETQYF | TGTGCCAGCAGTTTATTCTCTGAAGAGACCCAGTACTTC
16 | . | TRBJ2-3 | TRBD2 | TRBV5-1 | CANSFVAGGARDTQYF | TGCGCCAACAGCTTCGTAGCGGGTGGAGCACGGGATACGCAGTATTTT
15 | . | TRBJ1-2 | TRBD1 | TRBV6-1 | CASSEAGQGKGGYTF | TGTGCCAGCAGTGAAGCGGGACAGGGGAAAGGAGGCTACACCTTC
15 | few | TRBJ1-1 | . | TRBV18 | CASSPTTTRNTEAFF | TGTGCCAGCTCACCAACCACGACAAGGAACACTGAAGCTTTCTTT
16 | . | TRBJ2-5 | . | TRBV6-5 | CASSLTLGTVQETQYF | TGTGCCAGCAGTCTCACACTAGGGACCGTGCAAGAGACCCAGTACTTC
16 | . | TRBJ2-1 | . | TRBV24-1 | CATSDPQGDSYNEQFF | TGTGCCACCAGTGATCCACAGGGAGACTCCTACAATGAGCAGTTCTTC
16 | . | TRBJ2-1 | TRBD2 | TRBV7-8 | CASSLEVAGGKNEQFF | TGTGCCAGCAGCTTAGAGGTAGCGGGGGGGAAGAATGAGCAGTTCTTC
15 | many | TRBJ2-1 | TRBD2 | TRBV11-2 | CASSSFQGLRSEQFF | TGTGCCAGCAGCTCGTTCCAGGGACTAAGGAGTGAGCAGTTCTTC
12 | . | TRBJ2-3 | . | TRBV9 | CASSPQSDTQYF | TGTGCCAGCAGCCCTCAGTCAGATACGCAGTATTTT
12 | once | TRBJ1-1 | . | TRBV12-3/TRBV12-4 | CASRGPTRRAFF | TGTGCCAGCAGGGGACCTACACGTAGGGCTTTCTTT
16 | few | TRBJ2-4 | TRBD2 | TRBV20-1 | CSAPGTSGGTKNIQYF | TGCAGTGCACCTGGGACTAGCGGGGGAACCAAAAACATTCAGTACTTC
13 | few | TRBJ2-7 | TRBD2 | TRBV7-9 | CASSDGGLNEQYF | TGTGCCAGCAGCGACGGGGGGTTAAACGAGCAGTACTTC
15 | few | TRBJ2-7 | . | TRBV30 | CAWSVKVVAFSEQYF | TGTGCCTGGAGTGTAAAGGTGGTCGCTTTCTCCGAGCAGTACTTC
17 | once | TRBJ2-3 | . | TRBV7-9 | CASSLPPPLGPTDTQYF | TGTGCCAGCAGCTTACCCCCCCCGTTGGGCCCCACAGATACGCAGTATTTT
14 | once | TRBJ1-4 | TRBD1 | TRBV12-3/TRBV12-4 | CAGSTTGINEKLFF | TGTGCCGGCAGTACGACAGGGATTAATGAAAAACTGTTTTTT
16 | . | TRBJ2-2 | . | TRBV4-3 | CASSREGQPGTGELFF | TGCGCCAGCAGCCGGGAGGGACAGCCGGGCACCGGGGAGCTGTTTTTT
14 | . | TRBJ1-6 | TRBD1 | TRBV20-1 | CSATAGQVNSPLHF | TGCAGTGCTACTGCGGGACAGGTCAATTCACCCCTCCACTTT
13 | . | TRBJ2-2 | . | TRBV2 | CASGPSNTGELFF | TGTGCCAGCGGGCCATCGAACACCGGGGAGCTGTTTTTT
23 | . | TRBJ2-3 | TRBD2 | TRBV4-2 | CASSHKTGLAGATTVFSTDTQYF | TGTGCCAGCAGCCACAAAACGGGGCTAGCGGGGGCGACTACTGTATTTAGCACAGATACGCAGTATTTT
13 | . | TRBJ1-2 | . | TRBV27 | CASSTTGIYGYTF | TGTGCCAGCAGTACGACAGGAATCTATGGCTACACCTTC